These T cell receptor beta chains were read from a single sample in a study of blood T cell repertoires in COVID-19. Using immunoSEQ multiplex PCR, the repertoire was profiled, and TCRdb retains in-frame clones only, with some absent. The sample holds 120,000 to 150,000 clones; roughly four fifths are singletons and the top ten take 8.8%. The sequenced sample consisted of peripheral blood. The source of these receptors is a woman of 80 years or more in a cohort sampled during active or convalescent COVID-19. Both conserved end residues are part of each CDR3. The D gene is left open where the match is weak. The size of a clone is reported for some rows only, either as once, few or many, or as a class for expanded clones.

d_call clone_size cdr3_length j_call v_call cdr3_nt cdr3_aa
. few 13 TRBJ1-2 TRBV9 TGTGCCAGCAGCGTCCCACTCAAATATGGCTACACCTTC CASSVPLKYGYTF
TRBD1 once 15 TRBJ1-2 TRBV5-5 TGTGCCAGCAGCTTGTCAGCAGGGGGCGGTTATGGCTACACCTTC CASSLSAGGGYGYTF
. . 13 TRBJ2-5 TRBV5-1 TGCGCCAGCAGGAGCGGTATCCAAGAGACCCAGTACTTC CASRSGIQETQYF
TRBD1 . 14 TRBJ2-7 TRBV10-3 TGTGCCATCAGTGAGTTGGACAGGGCCTACGAGCAGTACTTC CAISELDRAYEQYF
TRBD1 . 13 TRBJ2-5 TRBV7-8 TGTGCCAGCAGCTACAGGGGGACGGAGACCCAGTACTTC CASSYRGTETQYF
TRBD1 . 14 TRBJ1-1 TRBV30 TGTGCCTGGATAAGACAGGGGGTGGGCACTGAAGCTTTCTTT CAWIRQGVGTEAFF
TRBD1 . 15 TRBJ1-6 TRBV19 TGTGCCAGTAAACAGGGGGCGAATGGTAATTCACCCCTCCACTTT CASKQGANGNSPLHF
TRBD2 . 15 TRBJ2-2 TRBV5-1 TGCGCCAGCCGGGGGGGCCATAGACACACCGGGGAGCTGTTTTTT CASRGGHRHTGELFF
. . 17 TRBJ1-2 TRBV14 TGTGCCAGCAGCCCGACAGGCTTAGCCACCTCGAGTTATGGCTACACCTTC CASSPTGLATSSYGYTF
. . 19 TRBJ2-2 TRBV7-6 TGTGCCAGCAGCTTAGCGGCGGCGTCAGTCCCGGGGGACACCGGGGAGCTGTTTTTT CASSLAAASVPGDTGELFF
. . 14 TRBJ1-2 TRBV5-1 TGCGCCAGCAGCTTTTGGGTCGGACAGATTGGCTACACCTTC CASSFWVGQIGYTF
. . 14 TRBJ1-2 TRBV5-1 TGCGCCAGCAGCTTCTCAGGGGATATCTATGGCTACACCTTC CASSFSGDIYGYTF
TRBD1 once 14 TRBJ1-2 TRBV6-5 TGTGCCAGCAGCCGCACAGGGGGAGTCGATGGCTACACCTTC CASSRTGGVDGYTF
. . 15 TRBJ2-3 TRBV29-1 TGCAGCGTTGAGAAGGTAATAGCCGGGGCAGATACGCAGTATTTT CSVEKVIAGADTQYF
. . 13 TRBJ1-1 TRBV9 TGTGCCAGCAGCGTAGTTCTCGACACTGAAGCTTTCTTT CASSVVLDTEAFF
TRBD1 . 13 TRBJ2-7 TRBV18 TGTGCCAGCTCACGGGACAGGGAGTACGAGCAGTACTTC CASSRDREYEQYF
TRBD2 . 15 TRBJ2-3 TRBV5-1 TGCGCCAGCAGCTTGCCTAGCGGGGTCACAGATACGCAGTATTTT CASSLPSGVTDTQYF
. . 16 TRBJ2-2 TRBV2 TGTGCCAGCAGTGAAGCCGGACTACTGAACACCGGGGAGCTGTTTTTT CASSEAGLLNTGELFF
TRBD1 . 15 TRBJ2-3 TRBV6-5 TGTGCCAGCAGTTCCTGGACAGGGGCCACAGATACGCAGTATTTT CASSSWTGATDTQYF
. . 12 TRBJ1-2 TRBV19 TGTGCCAGTAGTAGACAGGACTATGGCTACACCTTC CASSRQDYGYTF
. . 15 TRBJ1-4 TRBV5-8 TGTGCCAGCAGCCCGAACGTACAGAGAAATGAAAAACTGTTTTTT CASSPNVQRNEKLFF
TRBD1 . 15 TRBJ1-1 TRBV6-1 TGTGCCAGCAGTGAAATGACAGGGTTGAACACTGAAGCTTTCTTT CASSEMTGLNTEAFF
. . 15 TRBJ2-1 TRBV6-6 TGTGCCAGCAGAAAACTAGCCCAGTTCGTCAATGAGCAGTTCTTC CASRKLAQFVNEQFF
. . 14 TRBJ2-3 TRBV5-1 TGCGCCAGCCAGGGGTATCTTTCCACAGATACGCAGTATTTT CASQGYLSTDTQYF
. . 12 TRBJ1-1 TRBV27 TGTGCCAGCAGACACCAGGGGTATGAAGCTTTCTTT CASRHQGYEAFF
TRBD1 . 15 TRBJ1-2 TRBV24-1 TGTGCCACCAGTGATACGACAGGGTCGGGATATGGCTACACCTTC CATSDTTGSGYGYTF
TRBD1 few 12 TRBJ1-1 TRBV2 TGTGCCAGCAGACAGGGGGGCACTGAAGCTTTCTTT CASRQGGTEAFF
TRBD1 . 17 TRBJ1-2 TRBV4-3 TGCGCCAGCAGCCAAGGGGGGACAGGGGGCCGGTACTATGGCTACACCTTC CASSQGGTGGRYYGYTF
. . 14 TRBJ1-2 TRBV11-2 TGTGCCAGCAGCAGATTAGGACAGATGTATGGCTACACCTTC CASSRLGQMYGYTF
. few 14 TRBJ1-2 TRBV2 TGTGCCAGCTCCGCGGCGGGGCGGAACTATGGCTACACCTTC CASSAAGRNYGYTF
. many 15 TRBJ2-2 TRBV15 TGTGCCACCAGCAGAGAGAGACACAACACCGGGGAGCTGTTTTTT CATSRERHNTGELFF
. . 11 TRBJ1-2 TRBV2 TGTGCCAGCTCCCAGGTTTATGGCTACACCTTC CASSQVYGYTF
TRBD2 . 16 TRBJ2-1 TRBV4-2 TGTGCCAGCAGCCAAGATCCCAGCGGGAGATACAATGAGCAGTTCTTC CASSQDPSGRYNEQFF
. . 19 TRBJ2-5 TRBV10-1 TGCGCCAGCAGCCCCGCCCCGGACTTACCCCTGGCGGGGTGGAAGACCCAGTACTTC CASSPAPDLPLAGWKTQYF
. . 15 TRBJ2-5 TRBV5-1 TGCGCCAGCAGTTCACGGGGTGGTCCTCAAGAGACCCAGTACTTC CASSSRGGPQETQYF
. . 13 TRBJ2-5 TRBV12-3/TRBV12-4 TGTGCCAGCAGACCTCGAGAAACGGAGACCCAGTACTTC CASRPRETETQYF
TRBD2 . 17 TRBJ2-3 TRBV5-1 TGCGCCAGCAGCTCGCCGGGACTAGCGGGAGCCACAGATACGCAGTATTTT CASSSPGLAGATDTQYF
. . 11 TRBJ2-5 TRBV2 TGTGCCAGCACACAGGGAGAGACCCAGTACTTC CASTQGETQYF
TRBD2 . 16 TRBJ2-3 TRBV6-6 TGTGCCAGCAGTTACCTGGCGGGGGGGCCCACAGATACGCAGTATTTT CASSYLAGGPTDTQYF
TRBD1 . 16 TRBJ2-3 TRBV14 TGTGCCAGCAGCCCCGGGACAGGGGCCAACACAGATACGCAGTATTTT CASSPGTGANTDTQYF
TRBD2 . 17 TRBJ2-1 TRBV30 TGTGCCTGGACCTCATCCGGGACTAGCAACTCCTACAATGAGCAGTTCTTC CAWTSSGTSNSYNEQFF
TRBD2 . 14 TRBJ2-1 TRBV24-1 TGTGCCACGCAGGGTACTAGCGGGGCCTATGAGCAGTTCTTC CATQGTSGAYEQFF
TRBD1 . 14 TRBJ1-2 TRBV27 TGTGCCAGCAGTCCTGACAGGGTACCCTATGGCTACACCTTC CASSPDRVPYGYTF
TRBD1 . 15 TRBJ2-6 TRBV7-2 TGTGCCAGCAGTCTAGAGGGGACAGGGTCAAGCGTCCTGACTTTC CASSLEGTGSSVLTF
. . 14 TRBJ1-1 TRBV2 TGTGCCAGCAGGTGGGGACAACAGAACACTGAAGCTTTCTTT CASRWGQQNTEAFF